Included here is one T cell receptor (beta chain) sequence, with context. This entry comes from a study of control samples from healthy donors and cancer patients. The table came from immunoSEQ multiplex PCR; TCRdb's copy has only in-frame clones and leaves some out. The sample records under 15,000 clones, around 94% being singletons. Trimming took 3 bases from V and 8 from J, leaving 13 bases between them. Germline V gene data show CDR1 as MDHEN and CDR2 as SYDVKM. This CDR3 is built from 13 residues. The J gene is TRBJ1-2, the V gene TRBV28; D gene uncertain. The receptor comes from a man aged 80 or over with lung cancer. Sample: PBMCs. CDR3 bases: TGTGCCAGCAGTTTCCCCCCGGGTAGAGGCTACACCTTC. This encodes CASSFPPGRGYTF.